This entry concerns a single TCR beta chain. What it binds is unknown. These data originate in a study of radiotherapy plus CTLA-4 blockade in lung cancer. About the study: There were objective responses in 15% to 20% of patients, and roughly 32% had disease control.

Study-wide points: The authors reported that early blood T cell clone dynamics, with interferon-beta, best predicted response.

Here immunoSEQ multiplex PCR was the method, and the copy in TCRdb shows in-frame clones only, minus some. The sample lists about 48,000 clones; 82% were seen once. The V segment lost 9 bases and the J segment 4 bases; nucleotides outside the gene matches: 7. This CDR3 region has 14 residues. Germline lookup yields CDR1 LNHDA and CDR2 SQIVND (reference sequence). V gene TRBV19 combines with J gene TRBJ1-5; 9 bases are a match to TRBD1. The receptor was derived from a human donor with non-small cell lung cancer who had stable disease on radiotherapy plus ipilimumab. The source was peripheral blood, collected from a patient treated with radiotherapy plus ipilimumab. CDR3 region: CASDRDRENQPQHF. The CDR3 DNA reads TGTGCCAGCGACCGGGACAGGGAAAATCAGCCCCAGCATTTT.